A single sample is the source of the 25 T cell receptor beta chains below, sequenced in a study of cytomegalovirus exposure and HLA in healthy donors. The protocol was immunoSEQ multiplex PCR, while the TCRdb copy is restricted to in-frame clones and leaves out a portion. The repertoire holds about 65,000 clones, roughly 94% seen once, with roughly 1.3% in the top ten. Sequencing was carried out using PBMCs. The receptors shown here come from a woman under 30 in good health and CMV-seronegative.

This chain links TRBV28 with TRBJ1-1; 10 positions match TRBD1. Germline V gene data show CDR1 as MDHEN and CDR2 as SYDVKM. CDR3 size: 16 residues. V trimming: 3 bases; J trimming: 1 base; junction bases outside the gene matches: 5. The CDR3 reads CASSLGQGNGNTEAFF. In nucleotides, the CDR3 is TGTGCCAGCAGTTTGGGACAGGGGAATGGGAACACTGAAGCTTTCTTT.

The chain couples TRBV2 to TRBJ1-1; unclear D gene. Trimming removed 6 bases from V and 0 bases from J, with 11 bases in between. This CDR3 is 14 amino acids long. From germline, CDR1 is SNHLY and CDR2 FYNNEI. The chain's CDR3 is CASRSSEMNTEAFF. CDR3 sequence (DNA): TGTGCCAGCAGGAGCTCGGAGATGAACACTGAAGCTTTCTTT.

The CDR3 reads CATRRGWEYEQYF. The CDR3 bases are TGTGCCACCCGAAGGGGGTGGGAGTACGAGCAGTACTTC. The V call is TRBV10-3, the J call TRBJ2-7; weak D call: TRBD1 (6 bases). The ends were cut back, 10 bases at V and 4 bases at J, with 17 bases in the middle. The CDR3 length is 13 residues. Per germline, CDR1 ENHRY and CDR2 SYGVKD.

The J gene is TRBJ1-4, the V gene TRBV2; weak D call: TRBD1 (5 bases). The V gene lost 8 bases and the J gene lost 7 bases, with 17 bases spanning the gap. The CDR3 loop spans 14 amino acids. Germline CDR1 is SNHLY and CDR2 is FYNNEI. For the CDR3, the DNA is TGTGCCAGCCGGGGAGGCGGCGGGGGTGAAAAACTGTTTTTT. Its translation: CASRGGGGGEKLFF.

This chain joins TRBV30 and TRBJ2-5; no firm D call. CDR3 length: 12 amino acids. V was clipped by 1 base and J by 5 bases, with 8 bases between them. CDR1 GTSNPN and CDR2 SVGIG come from the germline V gene (reference sequence). In nucleotides, the CDR3 is TGTGCCTGGAGTGACAGTTGGGAGACCCAGTACTTC. Translation gives CAWSDSWETQYF.

The genes are TRBV2 and TRBJ2-7; 9 nucleotides align to TRBD1. Germline CDR1 and CDR2: SNHLY and FYNNEI. The V and J ends lost 4 bases and 2 bases, in that order; junction bases with no gene match: 6. This CDR3 comprises 15 residues. For the CDR3, the DNA is TGTGCCAGCAGTGCACAGGGGGCGCCGGCCTACGAGCAGTACTTC. Protein product: CASSAQGAPAYEQYF.

V usage is TRBV19 and J usage is TRBJ1-1, with D possibly TRBD1 on 6 matching bases. Germline values: CDR1 LNHDA, CDR2 SQIVND (reference sequence). The CDR3 covers 15 residues. The V end was cut by 5 bases, the J end by 1 base, with 14 bases between. The CDR3 DNA reads TGTGCCAGTAGTTCGTTATTACAGGGGAACACTGAAGCTTTCTTT. Its protein product is CASSSLLQGNTEAFF.

The gene calls are TRBV19 and TRBJ2-1, with 9 bases matching TRBD2. With 5 bases clipped from V and 5 bases from J, the junction kept 13 bases outside the gene matches. Germline V gene sequence: CDR1 LNHDA, CDR2 SQIVND (reference sequence). This CDR3 has 17 residues. CDR3 region: CASSFRTPGLANNEQFF. CDR3 bases: TGTGCCAGTAGTTTTCGAACCCCGGGACTAGCAAACAATGAGCAGTTCTTC. The full variable domain, rest sourced from reference TRBV19 and TRBJ2-1, is DGGITQSPKYLFRKEGQNVTLSCEQNLNHDAMYWYRQDPGQGLRLIYYSQIVNDFQKGDIAEGYSVSREKKESFPLTVTSAQKNPTAFYLCASSFRTPGLANNEQFFGPGTRLTVL.

The chain uses TRBV11-2 and TRBJ2-2; 8 bases line up with TRBD1. The germline gives CDR1 SGHAT, CDR2 FQNNGV. V trimming: 7 bases; J trimming: 4 bases; junction bases outside the gene matches: 8. The CDR3 consists of 15 residues. CDR3 in amino acids: CASNPTGVSTGELFF. The CDR3 nucleotides are TGTGCCAGCAACCCGACAGGGGTGAGCACCGGGGAGCTGTTTTTT.

The rearrangement joins TRBV18 to TRBJ1-2, with D possibly being TRBD1 (5 bases). V was cut by 2 bases and J by 2 bases, with 12 bases left in between. The length of the CDR3 is 15 residues. Germline V gene lookup returns CDR1 KGHSH and CDR2 LQKENI. CDR3 bases: TGTGCCAGCTCACCAGGCCTTGACAGAAACTATGGCTACACCTTC. Translation: CASSPGLDRNYGYTF.

This chain joins TRBV27 and TRBJ2-3, with TRBD2 identical over 11 bases. Germline loops: CDR1 MNHEY, CDR2 SMNVEV (reference sequence). Trimming cost V 3 bases and J 5 bases; bases outside gene matches: 1. CDR3 length: 14 residues. The CDR3 here is CASSFGLAGDTQYF. DNA of the CDR3: TGTGCCAGCAGTTTTGGACTAGCGGGAGATACGCAGTATTTT.

V and J are TRBV5-5 and TRBJ2-7; D may be TRBD1 (6 bases). The CDR3 spans 18 residues. CDR1 and CDR2 (germline): SGHKS, YYEKEE (reference sequence). V lost 7 bases, J lost 2 bases, and 28 bases lay in between. The CDR3 DNA follows: TGTGCCAGCGCCTGCGATCCACCGGGACACGTTTCGGCCTACGAGCAGTACTTC. It yields the protein CASACDPPGHVSAYEQYF.

The CDR3 loop reads CASKTGTGIPSSYNEQFF. DNA for the CDR3: TGTGCCAGCAAAACCGGGACAGGCATCCCGAGCTCCTACAATGAGCAGTTCTTC. V is TRBV27 and J is TRBJ2-1; the match to TRBD1 covers 8 bases. The CDR3 runs 18 residues. With 7 bases clipped from V and 0 bases from J, the junction kept 14 bases outside the gene matches. Germline V gives CDR1 MNHEY, CDR2 SMNVEV (reference sequence).

The gene calls are TRBV6-1 and TRBJ1-2; D gene uncertain. The germline V gene encodes CDR1 MNHNS and CDR2 SASEGT. V shed 5 bases and J shed 2 bases, with 9 bases lying between them. CDR3 length: 13 residues. CDR3 protein: CASSPQENYGYTF. The CDR3 DNA is TGTGCCAGCAGTCCCCAGGAAAACTATGGCTACACCTTC.

The rearrangement joins TRBV28 to TRBJ1-5; possibly TRBD1 for D (6 bases). CDR1 MDHEN and CDR2 SYDVKM come from the germline V gene. The CDR3 length is 13 residues. Trimming removed 4 bases at V and 4 bases at J, with 8 bases between. The CDR3 DNA follows: TGTGCCAGCAGTTACACAGGGAATCAGCCCCAGCATTTT. Protein sequence: CASSYTGNQPQHF. The whole variable domain, filled in from reference TRBV28 and TRBJ1-5, reads DVKVTQSSRYLVKRTGEKVFLECVQDMDHENMFWYRQDPGLGLRLIYFSYDVKMKEKGDIPEGYSVSREKKERFSLILESASTNQTSMYLCASSYTGNQPQHFGDGTRLSIL.

This rearrangement joins TRBV2 to TRBJ1-5; no clear D gene. The V gene's germline CDR1 is SNHLY and CDR2 FYNNEI. This CDR3 has 16 amino acids. Trimming left V 1 base short and J 4 bases short, with 14 bases between. The CDR3 protein is CASSEEAAGVNQPQHF. DNA of the CDR3: TGTGCCAGCAGTGAAGAGGCAGCCGGAGTTAATCAGCCCCAGCATTTT.

This clone was recorded once. V and J are TRBV6-1 and TRBJ2-1, with 8 positions matching TRBD2. The CDR3 is 17 amino acids. Germline CDR1 and CDR2: MNHNS and SASEGT. Trimming at V came to 1 base and at J to 2 bases, leaving 7 bases not matched to a gene. This CDR3 reads CASSEVYLAGPYNEQFF. The CDR3 DNA sequence: TGTGCCAGCAGTGAAGTTTATCTAGCGGGTCCCTACAATGAGCAGTTCTTC.

This chain joins TRBV5-1 and TRBJ2-3; weak D call: TRBD1 (5 bases). The germline V gene encodes CDR1 SGHRS and CDR2 YFSETQ. The CDR3 covers 17 residues. V shed 0 bases and J shed 1 base, with 15 bases lying between them. The DNA of the CDR3 is TGCGCCAGCAGCTTGGAGCGTCTTGCGACAGGCACAGATACGCAGTATTTT. This encodes CASSLERLATGTDTQYF.

The chain joins TRBV6-4 to TRBJ2-1; D unclear. Trimming removed 5 bases at V and 5 bases at J, with 10 bases between. CDR3 length: 13 residues. Germline CDR1 MRHNA, CDR2 SNTAGT. In DNA form, the CDR3 reads TGTGCCAGCAGTAACAGTGGTCACAATGAGCAGTTCTTC. Translated: CASSNSGHNEQFF.

The genes are TRBV27 and TRBJ2-4; D gene uncertain. CDR3 length: 12 amino acids. V shed 5 bases and J shed 5 bases, with 7 bases lying between them. Germline CDR1 reads MNHEY; CDR2 reads SMNVEV (reference sequence). CDR3 protein: CASSTRENIQYF. The DNA of the CDR3 is TGTGCCAGCAGTACGAGAGAAAACATTCAGTACTTC.

The rearrangement uses TRBV5-1 and TRBJ1-1, with D perhaps TRBD1 (5 bases). CDR3 size: 12 residues. CDR1 and CDR2 (germline): SGHRS, YFSETQ. V was shortened by 5 bases and J by 5 bases, with 10 bases between the two germline ends. The CDR3 coding sequence is TGCGCCAGCAGGGAGGGGTGGACTGAAGCTTTCTTT. Its translation is CASREGWTEAFF.

V and J are TRBV28 and TRBJ1-3; possibly TRBD1 for D (5 bases). V was cut by 5 bases and J by 0 bases, with 8 bases left in between. Germline V CDR1 and CDR2: MDHEN, SYDVKM. The CDR3 totals 14 residues. The CDR3 here is CASSPQGSGNTIYF. Written as DNA, the CDR3 is TGTGCCAGCAGTCCCCAGGGCTCTGGAAACACCATATATTTT.

This chain joins TRBV9 and TRBJ1-4; TRBD1 aligns across 8 bases. Germline assignment: CDR1 SGDLS and CDR2 YYNGEE. The CDR3 totals 18 residues. With 3 bases clipped from V and 0 bases from J, the junction kept 10 bases outside the gene matches. CDR3: CASSAAGGQAATNEKLFF. The CDR3, as DNA: TGTGCCAGCAGCGCCGCAGGGGGACAGGCAGCAACTAATGAAAAACTGTTTTTT.

This rearrangement joins TRBV28 to TRBJ1-2; the D gene is possibly TRBD1 (6 bases). Trimming left V 5 bases short and J 9 bases short, with 19 bases between. Germline lookup yields CDR1 MDHEN and CDR2 SYDVKM. CDR3 length: 14 amino acids. The DNA of the CDR3 is TGTGCCAGCAGTCCTCCGGGACAAGCCTCTCGCTACACCTTC. Its translation is CASSPPGQASRYTF.

The chain uses TRBV7-2 and TRBJ2-2, with D tentatively TRBD2 (6 bases). Germline CDR1 is SGHTA and CDR2 is FQGNSA. The CDR3 is 15 amino acids. The CDR3 region is CAQPVSGANTGELFF. The CDR3 DNA follows: TGTGCACAGCCTGTTAGCGGAGCGAACACCGGGGAGCTGTTTTTT.